This paragraph covers one T cell receptor (beta chain) sequence. The sample holds many counts of this clonotype. Its antigen is unknown. No much larger clonotype is one base removed from it; base qualities were not supplied. The CDR3 numbers 11 residues from cysteine through phenylalanine. The only DNA kept is the CDR3, 33 bases in frame from the first base. Trimming costs V 6 bases and J 3 bases, and their ends lie 8 bases apart. The CDR1 and CDR2 encoded by the germline V gene (reference sequence) are DFQATT and SNEGSKA. The data were obtained in a study of CD8 T cells in ankylosing spondylitis (dated 2017 in TCRdb). Turning to the overall study: The study profiled T cell receptor beta repertoires in healthy donors and ankylosing spondylitis patients to find disease-linked TCR variants. The full study cohort comprised about 24 ankylosing spondylitis patients and approximately 100 healthy donors. Peripheral blood was sampled, and synovial fluid was additionally collected from ankylosing spondylitis patients.

Sequencing used an Illumina HiSeq 2500. Quantitative 5'-RACE with molecular barcodes was the method used to prepare the TCR beta libraries. The original pipeline was this. A new computational method based on a probabilistic model of VDJ rearrangement was used to identify disease-linked TCR variants. TCRdb's own reprocessing of the public reads used fastp at Q25 and MiXCR and kept productive beta chains. Merged by CDR3 protein, the rows form single entries marked with the most common genes and DNA. The authors' filters were not applied to this entry. The sample records some 140,000 distinct CDR3 sequences, around 10% of which are singletons. The top ten constitute roughly 4% of the sample. The paper as a whole reports these results and caveats: A TCR beta motif made up of several highly homologous amino acid variants appeared to be characteristic of blood from ankylosing spondylitis patients. In peripheral blood, the disease-linked clones were found at relatively low frequencies and had a CD8+ phenotype. Some motif variants had previously been reported in the synovial fluid and blood of reactive arthritis patients, which suggests shared mechanisms of disease initiation. The disease-linked clones were reported to be significantly enriched in matched synovial fluid samples from ankylosing spondylitis patients.

Sequencing input: blood, either unsorted or a sorted T cell fraction (not recorded which). Here the chain combines TRBV20-1 and TRBJ1-2; matching of 5 bases hints at TRBD1 as the D gene. The TCR was taken from a female donor with ankylosing spondylitis or in good health (not recorded which). The DNA reads as follows: TGCAGTGCGCCCAGGGACTATGGCTACACCTTC. Its protein product is CSAPRDYGYTF.